These 10 T cell receptor beta chains came from one sample sequenced in a study of identical twins. TCRdb re-called the 5' RACE reads with MiXCR, one entry per CDR3 protein. The sample shows 1.5 million to 2 million distinct CDR3 sequences, roughly a third of them seen only once. Sequenced input: cord blood. The origin of the receptors is a newborn girl in good health.

The chain recombines TRBV20-1 with TRBJ2-3, with 11 nucleotides matching TRBD2. Germline V lookup: CDR1 DFQATT, CDR2 SNEGSKA (reference sequence). CDR3 length equals 16 residues. Trimming removed 1 base from V and 2 bases from J; junction bases left unmatched: 5. The CDR3 loop reads CSARAHSGRVTDTQYF. For the CDR3, the DNA is TGCAGTGCTAGAGCTCATAGCGGGAGGGTCACAGATACGCAGTATTTT.

This clonotype was detected only a few times. The V gene is TRBV28, the J gene TRBJ2-7; 7 nucleotides agree with TRBD2. Germline CDR1 MDHEN, CDR2 SYDVKM. The CDR3 extends over 14 amino acids. V dropped 8 bases and J dropped 0; count of bases not matched to a gene: 7. CDR3 residues: CASEREASSYEQYF. The CDR3 DNA follows: TGTGCCAGCGAACGGGAGGCCAGCTCCTACGAGCAGTACTTC. Looking up the rest from reference TRBV28 and TRBJ2-7 gives the full variable domain: DVKVTQSSRYLVKRTGEKVFLECVQDMDHENMFWYRQDPGLGLRLIYFSYDVKMKEKGDIPEGYSVSREKKERFSLILESASTNQTSMYLCASEREASSYEQYFGPGTRLTVT.

The rearrangement links TRBV12-3 or TRBV12-4 to TRBJ2-1; tentatively, D is TRBD1 (5 bases). This CDR3 is built from 16 residues. V lost 1 base and J 2 bases, leaving 12 bases between the germline ends. The chain's CDR3 is CASSLGGPQAYNEQFF. The CDR3 nucleotides are TGTGCCAGCAGTTTAGGGGGCCCGCAGGCCTACAATGAGCAGTTCTTC.

This clonotype was counted once. This chain joins TRBV5-1 and TRBJ1-6, with TRBD1 identical over 9 bases. Germline CDR1 and CDR2: SGHRS and YFSETQ. The CDR3 spans 13 residues. The J segment lost 5 bases and the V segment lost 7 bases, leaving 1 base of the junction unmatched. The chain's CDR3 is CASRDRDNSPLHF. For the CDR3, the DNA is TGCGCCAGCCGGGACAGGGATAATTCACCCCTCCACTTT. The full variable domain, in which reference TRBV5-1 and TRBJ1-6 provide the parts outside the CDR3, is KAGVTQTPRYLIKTRGQQVTLSCSPISGHRSVSWYQQTPGQGLQFLFEYFSETQRNKGNFPGRFSGRQFSNSRSEMNVSTLELGDSALYLCASRDRDNSPLHFGNGTRLTVT.

V is TRBV24-1 and J is TRBJ1-6, with 7 bases aligning to TRBD1. Germline values: CDR1 KGHDR, CDR2 SFDVKD. CDR3 length: 15 residues. The V segment lost 9 bases and the J segment 4 bases; nucleotides outside the gene matches: 8. In DNA, the CDR3 is TGTGCCACCGGGGACAGTAGCTTTTATAATTCACCCCTCCACTTT. It translates to CATGDSSFYNSPLHF.

This clonotype has only a few counts. The gene calls are TRBV5-4 and TRBJ2-7; the D is unclear. The CDR3 sequence is 15 residues long. Germline CDR1 SGHNT, CDR2 YYREEE (reference sequence). Between the trimmed V and J ends, which lost 0 bases and 7 bases, there was a span of 17 bases. The CDR3 nucleotides read TGTGCCAGCAGCTTGGGGGCCGCCTCTTACAATGAGCAGTACTTC. Its translation is CASSLGAASYNEQYF. Filled out from reference TRBV5-4 and TRBJ2-7, the complete variable domain reads ETGVTQSPTHLIKTRGQQVTLRCSSQSGHNTVSWYQQALGQGPQFIFQYYREEENGRGNFPPRFSGLQFPNYSSELNVNALELDDSALYLCASSLGAASYNEQYFGPGTRLTVT.

This clonotype was detected a few times. The V and J genes are TRBV28 and TRBJ1-4; no firm D call. V dropped 3 bases and J dropped 4 bases, with 9 bases sitting between them. CDR1 and CDR2 (germline): MDHEN, SYDVKM. The CDR3 covers 14 residues. CDR3 protein: CASSLVQYNEKLFF. CDR3 nucleotides: TGTGCCAGCAGTTTGGTACAGTATAATGAAAAACTGTTTTTT.

V usage is TRBV2 and J usage is TRBJ2-1; D unresolved. The CDR3 is made up of 14 amino acids. V lost 7 bases and J 2 bases, leaving 12 bases between the germline ends. Germline values: CDR1 SNHLY, CDR2 FYNNEI. The CDR3 sequence: CASNRVITYNEQFF. Here the CDR3 DNA reads TGTGCCAGCAATAGGGTTATAACCTACAATGAGCAGTTCTTC.

The genes are TRBV14 and TRBJ2-4; 13 bases are shared with TRBD2. From germline, CDR1 is SGHDN and CDR2 FVKESK. V was clipped by 6 bases and J by 8 bases; unmatched bases: 1. This CDR3 comprises 13 residues. In nucleotides, the CDR3 is TGTGCCAGCAGACTAGCGGGAGGGGACATTCAGTACTTC. Translating it yields CASRLAGGDIQYF.

In DNA, the CDR3 is TGCAGTGCTAGAGACGCGGCGGGACCCACAGATACGCAGTATTTT. Its protein product is CSARDAAGPTDTQYF. The chain carries TRBV20-1 and TRBJ2-3; tentatively, D is TRBD2 (6 bases). V was shortened by 0 bases and J by 2 bases, with 12 bases between the two germline ends. The CDR3 runs 15 residues. Germline V gives CDR1 DFQATT, CDR2 SNEGSKA (reference sequence).